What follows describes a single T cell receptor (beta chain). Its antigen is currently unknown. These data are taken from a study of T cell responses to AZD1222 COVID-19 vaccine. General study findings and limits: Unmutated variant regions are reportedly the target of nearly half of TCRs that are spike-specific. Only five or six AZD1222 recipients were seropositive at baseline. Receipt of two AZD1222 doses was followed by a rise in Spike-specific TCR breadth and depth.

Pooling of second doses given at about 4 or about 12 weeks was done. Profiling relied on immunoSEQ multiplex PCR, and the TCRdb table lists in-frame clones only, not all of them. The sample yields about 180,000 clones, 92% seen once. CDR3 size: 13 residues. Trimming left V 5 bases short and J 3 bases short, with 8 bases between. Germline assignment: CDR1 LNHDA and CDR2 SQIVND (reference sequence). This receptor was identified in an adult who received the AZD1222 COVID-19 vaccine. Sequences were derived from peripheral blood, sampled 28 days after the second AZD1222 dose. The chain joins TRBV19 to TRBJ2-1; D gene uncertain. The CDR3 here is CASSSLSYNEQFF. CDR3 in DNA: TGTGCCAGTAGTTCTCTTAGCTACAATGAGCAGTTCTTC.